This T cell receptor (beta chain) was identified during a study of early T cells in non-severe SARS-CoV-2 infection. This clonotype was detected ten times or more. Germline V gives CDR1 DFQATT, CDR2 SNEGSKA (reference sequence). The CDR3 is 16 amino acids. Germline trimming cut 3 bases from V and 0 bases from J; bases unmatched to any gene: 7. TCRdb processed the 5' RACE reads anew with MiXCR; each CDR3 protein has one entry. The sample yields 40,000 to 60,000 distinct CDR3 sequences, 10% to 15% seen once. The chain joins TRBV20-1 to TRBJ2-3; 9 nucleotides line up with TRBD2. The clonotype was recovered from an adult who was a healthcare worker with PCR-confirmed SARS-CoV-2 infection or an uninfected control (not recorded which). The specimen was whole blood. The CDR3 DNA is TGCAGTGCTAGGTCCACTAGCGGGTTTAGCACAGATACGCAGTATTTT. This sequence encodes CSARSTSGFSTDTQYF.